The sequence of this TCR beta chain was determined in a study of blood T cell repertoires in COVID-19. This CDR3 spans 17 amino acids. V gave up 10 bases and J gave up 5 bases; unmatched junction bases: 21. Germline loops: CDR1 MDHEN, CDR2 SYDVKM. TCRdb's table, derived via immunoSEQ multiplex PCR, lists solely in-frame clones and lacks some. The data show around 210,000 clones, roughly 88% seen once. The receptor was derived from a human donor in a cohort sampled during active COVID-19. Material: peripheral blood. The chain joins TRBV28 to TRBJ2-5; TRBD2 matches 8 bases. The CDR3 DNA reads as TGTGCCACCAAGGGGGGAACTTCGGGAGGGCTCGGGGAGACCCAGTACTTC. Translation gives CATKGGTSGGLGETQYF.